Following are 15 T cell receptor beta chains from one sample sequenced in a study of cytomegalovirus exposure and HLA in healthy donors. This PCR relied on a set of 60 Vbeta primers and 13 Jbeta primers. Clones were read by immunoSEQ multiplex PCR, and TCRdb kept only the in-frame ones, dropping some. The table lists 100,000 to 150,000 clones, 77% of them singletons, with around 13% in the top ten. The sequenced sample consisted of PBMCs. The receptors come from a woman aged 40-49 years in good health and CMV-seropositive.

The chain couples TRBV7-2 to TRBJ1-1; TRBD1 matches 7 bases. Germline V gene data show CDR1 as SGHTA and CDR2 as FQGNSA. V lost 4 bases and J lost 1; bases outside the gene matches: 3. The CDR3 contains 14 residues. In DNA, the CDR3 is TGTGCCAGCAGCTGGGGACAGCCGAACACTGAAGCTTTCTTT. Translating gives CASSWGQPNTEAFF.

The CDR3 bases are TGTGCCATCACGGGGGTGAATGGTTCACCCCTCCACTTT. The encoded protein is CAITGVNGSPLHF. The chain uses TRBV10-3 and TRBJ1-6, with D possibly TRBD1 on 5 matching bases. The length of the CDR3 is 13 residues. Germline-derived CDR1 and CDR2 are ENHRY and SYGVKD. V gave up 7 bases and J gave up 9 bases, with 13 bases separating them.

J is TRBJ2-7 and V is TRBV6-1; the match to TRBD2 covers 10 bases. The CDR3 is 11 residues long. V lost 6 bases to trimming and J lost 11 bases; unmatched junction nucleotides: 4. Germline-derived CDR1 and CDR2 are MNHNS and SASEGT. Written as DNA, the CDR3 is TGTGCCAGCAGACTAGCGGGAAGGGAGTACTTC. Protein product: CASRLAGREYF.

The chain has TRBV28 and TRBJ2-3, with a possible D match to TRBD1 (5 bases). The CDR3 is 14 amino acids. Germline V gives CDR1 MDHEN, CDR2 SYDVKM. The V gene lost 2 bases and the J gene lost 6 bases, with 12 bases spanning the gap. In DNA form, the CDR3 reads TGTGCCAGCAGTTTAAGGGGTAGATCGGATACGCAGTATTTT. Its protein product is CASSLRGRSDTQYF.

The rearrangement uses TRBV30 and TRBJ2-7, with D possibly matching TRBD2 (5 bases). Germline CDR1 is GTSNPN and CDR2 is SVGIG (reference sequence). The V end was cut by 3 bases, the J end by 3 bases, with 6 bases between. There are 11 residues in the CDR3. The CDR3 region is CAWSGLYEQYF. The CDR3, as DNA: TGTGCCTGGAGCGGACTCTACGAGCAGTACTTC.

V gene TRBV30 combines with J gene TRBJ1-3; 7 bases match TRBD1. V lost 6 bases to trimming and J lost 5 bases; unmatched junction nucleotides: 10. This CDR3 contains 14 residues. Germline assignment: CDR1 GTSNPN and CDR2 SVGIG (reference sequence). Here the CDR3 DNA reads TGTGCCTGTTCGGCGGAGACAGGGAGAAACACCATATATTTT. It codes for CACSAETGRNTIYF.

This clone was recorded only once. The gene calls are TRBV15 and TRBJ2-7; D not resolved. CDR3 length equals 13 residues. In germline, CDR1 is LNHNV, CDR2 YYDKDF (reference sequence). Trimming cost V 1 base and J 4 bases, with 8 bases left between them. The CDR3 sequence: CATSRASGYEQYF. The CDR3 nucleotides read TGTGCCACCAGCAGAGCATCAGGTTACGAGCAGTACTTC.

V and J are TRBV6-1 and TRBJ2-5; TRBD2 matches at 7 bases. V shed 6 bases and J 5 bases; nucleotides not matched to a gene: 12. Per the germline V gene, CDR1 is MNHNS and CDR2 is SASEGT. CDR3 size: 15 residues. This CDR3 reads CASSQNGVREETQYF. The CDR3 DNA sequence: TGTGCCAGCAGCCAGAACGGGGTGCGGGAGGAGACCCAGTACTTC.

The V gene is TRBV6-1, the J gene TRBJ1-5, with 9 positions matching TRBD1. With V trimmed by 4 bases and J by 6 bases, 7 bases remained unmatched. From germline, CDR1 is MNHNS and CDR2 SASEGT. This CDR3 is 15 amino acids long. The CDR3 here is CASSAGDRASQPQHF. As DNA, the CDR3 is TGTGCCAGCAGTGCAGGGGACAGGGCAAGTCAGCCCCAGCATTTT.

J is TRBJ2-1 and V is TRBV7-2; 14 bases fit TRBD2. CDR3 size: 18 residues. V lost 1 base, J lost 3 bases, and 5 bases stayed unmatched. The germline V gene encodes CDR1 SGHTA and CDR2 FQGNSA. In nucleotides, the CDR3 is TGTGCCAGCAGCTTAGAGGGGACTAGCGGGAGATTCTACAATGAGCAGTTCTTC. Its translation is CASSLEGTSGRFYNEQFF.

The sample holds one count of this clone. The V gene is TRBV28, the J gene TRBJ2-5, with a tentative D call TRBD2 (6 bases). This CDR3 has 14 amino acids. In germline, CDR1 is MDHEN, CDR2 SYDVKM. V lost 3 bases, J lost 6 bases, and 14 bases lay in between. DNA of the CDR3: TGTGCCAGCAGTTTGAAGGGTGGCGGGAAGACCCAGTACTTC. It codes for CASSLKGGGKTQYF. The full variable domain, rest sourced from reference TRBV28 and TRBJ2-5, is DVKVTQSSRYLVKRTGEKVFLECVQDMDHENMFWYRQDPGLGLRLIYFSYDVKMKEKGDIPEGYSVSREKKERFSLILESASTNQTSMYLCASSLKGGGKTQYFGPGTRLLVL.

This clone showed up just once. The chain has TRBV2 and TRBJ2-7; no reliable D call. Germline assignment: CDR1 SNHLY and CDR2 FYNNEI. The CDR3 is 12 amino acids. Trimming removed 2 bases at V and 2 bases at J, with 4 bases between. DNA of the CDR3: TGTGCCAGCAGTGAATTCACCTACGAGCAGTACTTC. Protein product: CASSEFTYEQYF.

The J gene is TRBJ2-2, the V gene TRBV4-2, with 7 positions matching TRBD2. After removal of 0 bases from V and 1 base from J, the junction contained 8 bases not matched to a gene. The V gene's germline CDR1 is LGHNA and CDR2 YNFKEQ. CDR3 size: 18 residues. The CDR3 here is CASSQESSGGGNTGELFF. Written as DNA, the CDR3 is TGTGCCAGCAGCCAAGAAAGTTCCGGCGGGGGGAACACCGGGGAGCTGTTTTTT.

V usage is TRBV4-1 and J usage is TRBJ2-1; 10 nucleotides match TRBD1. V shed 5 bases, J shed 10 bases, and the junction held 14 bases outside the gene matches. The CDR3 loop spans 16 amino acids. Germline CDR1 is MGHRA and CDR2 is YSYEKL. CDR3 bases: TGCGCCAGCAGCTACCCGGTCAGGACAGGGGGTTGGGAGCAGTTCTTC. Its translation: CASSYPVRTGGWEQFF.

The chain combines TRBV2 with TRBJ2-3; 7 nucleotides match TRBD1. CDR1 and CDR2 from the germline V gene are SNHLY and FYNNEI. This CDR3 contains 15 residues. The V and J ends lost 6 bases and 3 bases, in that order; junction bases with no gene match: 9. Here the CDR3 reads CASRGGRGSTDTQYF. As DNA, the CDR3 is TGTGCCAGCAGAGGGGGCAGGGGGTCTACAGATACGCAGTATTTT.